This T cell receptor (beta chain) emerged from a study of OX40 agonist ivuxolimab in advanced cancers. Looked up from germline, CDR1 is SGHRS and CDR2 is YFSETQ. The CDR3 spans 12 residues. The V end was cut by 3 bases, the J end by 2 bases, with 5 bases between. TCRdb's copy holds only in-frame clones and misses some; the assay was immunoSEQ multiplex PCR. Seen here are about 100,000 clones, around 90% observed once, and the top ten hold 0.54%. Sample: CD4+ or CD8+ T cells sorted from blood, taken in a trial of the OX40 agonist ivuxolimab. The TCR comes from an adult with an advanced solid tumor such as melanoma, head and neck, liver or kidney cancer. The chain links TRBV5-1 to TRBJ1-2; tentative D call: TRBD1 (5 bases). DNA of the CDR3: TGCGCCAGCAGCTGGGGGAACTATGGCTACACCTTC. Its translation is CASSWGNYGYTF.